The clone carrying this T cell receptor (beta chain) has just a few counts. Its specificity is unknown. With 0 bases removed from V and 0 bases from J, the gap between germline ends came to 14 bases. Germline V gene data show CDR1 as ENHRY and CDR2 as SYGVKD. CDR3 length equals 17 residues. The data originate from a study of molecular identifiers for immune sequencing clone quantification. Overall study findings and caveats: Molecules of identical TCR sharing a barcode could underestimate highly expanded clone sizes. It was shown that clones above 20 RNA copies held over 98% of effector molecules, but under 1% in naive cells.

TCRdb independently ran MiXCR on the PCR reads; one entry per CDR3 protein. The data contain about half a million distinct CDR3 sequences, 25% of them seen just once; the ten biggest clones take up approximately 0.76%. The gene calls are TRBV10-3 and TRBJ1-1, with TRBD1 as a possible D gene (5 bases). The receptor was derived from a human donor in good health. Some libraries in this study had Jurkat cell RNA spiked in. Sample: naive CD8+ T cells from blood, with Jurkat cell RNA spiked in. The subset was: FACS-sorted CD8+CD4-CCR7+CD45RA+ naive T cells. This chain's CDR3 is CAISESGLYNLNTEAFF. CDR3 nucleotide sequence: TGTGCCATCAGTGAGTCGGGACTATACAACCTGAACACTGAAGCTTTCTTT.